The 24 T cell receptor beta chains below come from one sample, sequenced in a study of T cell responses to AZD1222 COVID-19 vaccine. The data were produced by immunoSEQ multiplex PCR, yet TCRdb's version contains in-frame clones alone and is incomplete. The sample has under 140,000 clones; less than 95% are singletons. Sequenced material: peripheral blood, taken 28 days after the second AZD1222 dose. These receptors were taken from an adult who received the AZD1222 COVID-19 vaccine.

The CDR3 loop is CATSGDTPEQYF. CDR3 bases: TGTGCCACCAGTGGCGACACTCCTGAGCAGTACTTC. V gene TRBV24-1 combines with J gene TRBJ2-7; D not resolved. The CDR3 runs to 12 residues. Germline assignment: CDR1 KGHDR and CDR2 SFDVKD. V dropped 5 bases and J dropped 7 bases, with 11 bases sitting between them.

The chain couples TRBV5-4 to TRBJ2-7; D is perhaps TRBD1 (6 bases). The ends were cut back, 2 bases at V and 3 bases at J, with 21 bases in the middle. This CDR3 spans 17 amino acids. Germline V gives CDR1 SGHNT, CDR2 YYREEE (reference sequence). The CDR3 loop reads CASSFEQGRPYIYEQYF. CDR3 coding DNA: TGTGCCAGCAGCTTTGAACAGGGACGTCCGTATATCTACGAGCAGTACTTC.

J is TRBJ1-2 and V is TRBV27, with a weak D call TRBD1 (5 bases). Germline CDR1 reads MNHEY; CDR2 reads SMNVEV (reference sequence). The CDR3 loop spans 15 amino acids. V gave up 3 bases and J gave up 0 bases, with 11 bases separating them. For the CDR3, the DNA is TGTGCCAGCAGTTTTTGGGCAGGGCCTAACTATGGCTACACCTTC. Its protein is CASSFWAGPNYGYTF.

This rearrangement joins TRBV30 to TRBJ1-3; D not certain. This CDR3 comprises 14 residues. V was clipped by 7 bases and J by 0 bases, with 13 bases between them. Germline values: CDR1 GTSNPN, CDR2 SVGIG (reference sequence). The CDR3 is CAFLQGNSGNTIYF. The CDR3, as DNA: TGTGCCTTTCTCCAAGGTAACTCTGGAAACACCATATATTTT.

This clone has only one observation. This chain connects TRBV4-1 to TRBJ2-3, with D unresolved. This CDR3 is built from 14 residues. CDR1 and CDR2 (germline): MGHRA, YSYEKL. Deletions cut 1 base from V and 6 bases from J, with 11 bases between. DNA of the CDR3: TGCGCCAGCAGCCAAGTCGGCTGGTCCGATACGCAGTATTTT. It codes for CASSQVGWSDTQYF.

This clone was detected once. The chain recombines TRBV7-8 with TRBJ2-2, with 7 bases fitting TRBD2. Trimming took 5 bases from V and 4 from J; bases not matched to a gene: 13. The CDR3 runs to 17 residues. The germline CDR1 and CDR2 sequences are SGHVS and FQNEAQ. In DNA form, the CDR3 reads TGTGCCAGCAGCCCCCGGGGACGGGGGGTCCTCACCGGGGAGCTGTTTTTT. Its translation: CASSPRGRGVLTGELFF. The full variable domain, with the rest looked up from reference TRBV7-8 and TRBJ2-2, is GAGVSQSPRYKVAKRGQDVALRCDPISGHVSLFWYQQALGQGPEFLTYFQNEAQLDKSGLPSDRFFAERPEGSVSTLKIQRTQQEDSAVYLCASSPRGRGVLTGELFFGEGSRLTVL.

Here the CDR3 DNA reads TGTGCCAGCTTGGGGGACAGGCTGAACACTGAAGCTTTCTTT. Protein sequence: CASLGDRLNTEAFF. The chain uses TRBV2 and TRBJ1-1; TRBD1 agrees at 8 bases. Germline-derived CDR1 and CDR2 are SNHLY and FYNNEI. The CDR3 covers 14 residues. Trimming cost V 8 bases and J 0 bases; bases outside gene matches: 5.

A word on this clone: Other DNA sequences in this sample translate to the same CDR3. The chain employs TRBV5-1 and TRBJ1-2, with unresolved D. The CDR3 length is 13 residues. The germline gives CDR1 SGHRS, CDR2 YFSETQ. Trimming shortened V by 0 bases and J by 4 bases, and 7 bases separated the two germline ends. This CDR3 reads CASSLVVGYGYTF. CDR3 coding DNA: TGCGCCAGCAGCTTGGTGGTTGGCTATGGCTACACCTTC.

The rearrangement links TRBV4-1 to TRBJ2-7; 8 bases agree with TRBD1. V shed 1 base, J shed 3 bases, and the junction held 11 bases outside the gene matches. The germline V gene encodes CDR1 MGHRA and CDR2 YSYEKL. CDR3 size: 17 residues. CDR3 in amino acids: CASSQGEARDRFYEQYF. The CDR3 nucleotides are TGCGCCAGCAGCCAAGGAGAGGCACGGGACAGGTTCTACGAGCAGTACTTC.

This chain connects TRBV19 to TRBJ1-2; D is unclear. V gave up 3 bases and J gave up 2 bases, with 4 bases separating them. The CDR3 consists of 12 residues. CDR1 LNHDA and CDR2 SQIVND come from the germline V gene (reference sequence). In nucleotides, the CDR3 is TGTGCCAGTAGTATCCAGAACTATGGCTACACCTTC. This translates into CASSIQNYGYTF.

V gene TRBV5-4 combines with J gene TRBJ1-6, with a possible D match to TRBD1 (5 bases). Looked up from germline, CDR1 is SGHNT and CDR2 is YYREEE (reference sequence). Trimming removed 7 bases from V and 0 bases from J, with 11 bases in between. This CDR3 contains 15 residues. CDR3 region: CASGGGSSYNSPLHF. The CDR3, as DNA: TGTGCCAGCGGGGGAGGAAGCTCCTATAATTCACCCCTCCACTTT.

This clone has just one count. The rearrangement uses TRBV6-2 or TRBV6-3 and TRBJ1-2; 8 bases align to TRBD1. This CDR3 region has 14 residues. Germline values: CDR1 MNHEY, CDR2 SVGEGT. J gave up 2 bases and V 4 bases, and 3 bases lay outside the gene matches. DNA of the CDR3: TGTGCCAGCAGTTCGAGACAGGGGAACTATGGCTACACCTTC. This gives the protein CASSSRQGNYGYTF.

The chain carries TRBV5-1 and TRBJ2-2; TRBD1 aligns across 8 bases. Germline V gene sequence: CDR1 SGHRS, CDR2 YFSETQ. This CDR3 region has 17 residues. V lost 0 bases and J lost 1; bases outside the gene matches: 5. The DNA for the CDR3 is TGCGCCAGCAGCTTGGGGGACAGGAGACAGAACACCGGGGAGCTGTTTTTT. Protein product: CASSLGDRRQNTGELFF.

V usage is TRBV19 and J usage is TRBJ1-6; D gene uncertain. The V and J ends lost 10 bases and 8 bases respectively, with 21 bases between them. The V gene's germline CDR1 is LNHDA and CDR2 SQIVND (reference sequence). CDR3 length: 15 amino acids. CDR3 DNA sequence: TGTGCCACTTCCCCCCTTCGGTATGGGGATTCACCCCTCCACTTT. It translates to CATSPLRYGDSPLHF.

This clone was seen once. The chain couples TRBV5-4 to TRBJ1-1, with D unclear. Trimming stripped 2 bases from V and 5 bases from J, with 7 bases between. The CDR3 extends over 12 amino acids. The V gene's germline CDR1 is SGHNT and CDR2 YYREEE (reference sequence). DNA of the CDR3: TGTGCCAGCAGCTTCCCGGGGACTGAAGCTTTCTTT. Residues: CASSFPGTEAFF.

The chain is built from TRBV10-3 and TRBJ1-1, with D perhaps TRBD1 (6 bases). Trimming left V 5 bases short and J 1 base short, with 17 bases between. CDR1 and CDR2 (germline): ENHRY, SYGVKD. This CDR3 region has 16 residues. The CDR3 DNA is TGTGCCATCAGTCGAGTAGCCGGGACATCGAACACTGAAGCTTTCTTT. It specifies CAISRVAGTSNTEAFF.

This chain links TRBV2 with TRBJ1-4; a possible D gene is TRBD1 (5 bases). This CDR3 comprises 14 residues. The germline V gene encodes CDR1 SNHLY and CDR2 FYNNEI. Trimming removed 4 bases at V and 8 bases at J, with 14 bases between. DNA for the CDR3: TGTGCCAGCAGTGTCTCCGGGACGAAGGAAAAACTGTTTTTT. It is translated as CASSVSGTKEKLFF. The variable domain in full, completed from reference TRBV2 and TRBJ1-4, reads EPEVTQTPSHQVTQMGQEVILRCVPISNHLYFYWYRQILGQKVEFLVSFYNNEISEKSEIFDDQFSVERPDGSNFTLKIRSTKLEDSAMYFCASSVSGTKEKLFFGSGTQLSVL.

This clone appeared once. V and J are TRBV4-1 and TRBJ1-6; the D is unclear. The V end was cut by 3 bases, the J end by 7 bases, with 13 bases between. CDR1 and CDR2 (germline): MGHRA, YSYEKL. The CDR3 loop spans 15 amino acids. The CDR3 nucleotides are TGCGCCAGCAGCCAGAGTCACACTCCAAATTCACCCCTCCACTTT. Its translation: CASSQSHTPNSPLHF.

This clone was counted a single time. The chain couples TRBV5-4 to TRBJ2-2, with TRBD1 as a possible D gene (5 bases). V lost 10 bases and J 1 base, leaving 14 bases between the germline ends. The CDR3 has 14 residues. Germline CDR1 is SGHNT and CDR2 is YYREEE (reference sequence). The CDR3 DNA reads as TGTGCCTGCCTGGGGCAGGAGAACACCGGGGAGCTGTTTTTT. This encodes CACLGQENTGELFF.

The chain joins TRBV5-8 to TRBJ2-1; D gene unclear. The V gene lost 0 bases and the J gene lost 9 bases, with 16 bases spanning the gap. This CDR3 is 15 amino acids long. Germline V gives CDR1 SGHTS, CDR2 YDEGEE. CDR3 in amino acids: CASSLGLSRESEQFF. The CDR3 nucleotides are TGTGCCAGCAGCTTGGGACTTAGTAGGGAATCTGAGCAGTTCTTC.

This chain uses TRBV5-1 with TRBJ2-7; a possible D gene is TRBD2 (6 bases). The germline gives CDR1 SGHRS, CDR2 YFSETQ. Trimming cost V 0 bases and J 5 bases, with 12 bases left between them. CDR3 length equals 14 residues. As DNA, the CDR3 is TGCGCCAGCAGCTTGGACTCCCGACTAGACGAGCAGTACTTC. Amino acid sequence: CASSLDSRLDEQYF. The full variable domain, in which reference TRBV5-1 and TRBJ2-7 provide the parts outside the CDR3, is KAGVTQTPRYLIKTRGQQVTLSCSPISGHRSVSWYQQTPGQGLQFLFEYFSETQRNKGNFPGRFSGRQFSNSRSEMNVSTLELGDSALYLCASSLDSRLDEQYFGPGTRLTVT.

This CDR3 reads CASATMLAGELFF. Written as DNA, the CDR3 is TGTGCCAGCGCAACCATGTTGGCCGGGGAGCTGTTTTTT. V gene TRBV25-1 combines with J gene TRBJ2-2; D is unclear. CDR3 length: 13 residues. From germline, CDR1 is MGHDK and CDR2 SYGVNS. The V and J ends lost 8 bases and 6 bases respectively, with 13 bases between them.

The genes are TRBV20-1 and TRBJ1-1; D not certain. The CDR3 sequence is 12 residues long. Trimming cost V 3 bases and J 3 bases, with 8 bases left between them. Germline loops: CDR1 DFQATT, CDR2 SNEGSKA (reference sequence). As DNA, the CDR3 is TGCAGTGCTAGTCCTCGGGACACTGAAGCTTTCTTT. Its protein product is CSASPRDTEAFF.

V gene TRBV6-2 or TRBV6-3 combines with J gene TRBJ2-2, with D unclear. Trimming shortened V by 6 bases and J by 5 bases, and 10 bases separated the two germline ends. Per the germline V gene, CDR1 is MNHEY and CDR2 is SVGEGT. The CDR3 is 13 amino acids. The CDR3 sequence is CASSLQTTGELFF. CDR3 DNA sequence: TGTGCCAGCAGCCTCCAGACTACCGGGGAGCTGTTTTTT.